This T cell receptor (beta chain) was captured in a study of T cell repertoires in cytomegalovirus infection. In the study overall: HLA-C-restricted CMV epitopes, recently identified, and well-studied HLA-B-restricted ones were used by the study. It was the public TCR beta signatures that indicated both CMV infection and matching HLA type. Whole-study findings and limits: Pooled public TCR beta family frequency picked out CMV carriers with the relevant HLA.

TCRdb processed the reads anew with MiXCR; each CDR3 protein has one entry. The sample consists of 400,000 to 600,000 distinct CDR3 sequences, 42% of them appearing once. Concerning this clonotype: Its antigen remains unidentified.

CDR3 length equals 14 residues. Germline loops: CDR1 MNHEY, CDR2 SVGEGT. Between the trimmed V and J ends, which lost 5 bases and 7 bases, there was a span of 17 bases. The TCR was taken from a human donor in good health (CMV status not recorded). Some clones in this sample may be carry-over from other donors' samples. Sequenced here: cultured PBMCs, sampled from culture after CMV antigen stimulation. This rearrangement joins TRBV6-2 or TRBV6-3 to TRBJ2-5; perhaps TRBD1 as D (5 bases). DNA for the CDR3: TGTGCCAGCAGTACTCGACAGCGTCTGGGGACCCAGTACTTC. It translates to CASSTRQRLGTQYF.